This T cell receptor (beta chain) was found in a study of blood T cells in healthy people across ages. Study-level findings and limits: Getting older went along with TCR beta diversity per million T cells dropping roughly linearly.

Using a J-beta primer mix together with a sample-barcoded 5' primer, a second PCR was run for roughly 7 to 11 cycles. Each CDR3 protein gets one entry after TCRdb re-called the 5' RACE reads with MiXCR. The table has around 620,000 distinct CDR3 sequences, 25% to 30% seen once. Germline CDR1 reads LGHNA; CDR2 reads YSLEER. Trimming took off 0 bases at V and 3 bases at J, with 18 bases between the two ends. CDR3 size: 18 residues. For this clonotype: Its antigen remains unidentified.

Donors were healthy Caucasian individuals from Russia aged about 6 to 100. This receptor was taken from a woman in her seventies in good health. J is TRBJ1-5 and V is TRBV4-3, with D possibly TRBD1 on 6 matching bases. Sample: blood. The CDR3 nucleotides are TGCGCCAGCAGCCAAGATATCCGGGGAGGGGGGTTCAATCAGCCCCAGCATTTT. This codes for CASSQDIRGGGFNQPQHF.